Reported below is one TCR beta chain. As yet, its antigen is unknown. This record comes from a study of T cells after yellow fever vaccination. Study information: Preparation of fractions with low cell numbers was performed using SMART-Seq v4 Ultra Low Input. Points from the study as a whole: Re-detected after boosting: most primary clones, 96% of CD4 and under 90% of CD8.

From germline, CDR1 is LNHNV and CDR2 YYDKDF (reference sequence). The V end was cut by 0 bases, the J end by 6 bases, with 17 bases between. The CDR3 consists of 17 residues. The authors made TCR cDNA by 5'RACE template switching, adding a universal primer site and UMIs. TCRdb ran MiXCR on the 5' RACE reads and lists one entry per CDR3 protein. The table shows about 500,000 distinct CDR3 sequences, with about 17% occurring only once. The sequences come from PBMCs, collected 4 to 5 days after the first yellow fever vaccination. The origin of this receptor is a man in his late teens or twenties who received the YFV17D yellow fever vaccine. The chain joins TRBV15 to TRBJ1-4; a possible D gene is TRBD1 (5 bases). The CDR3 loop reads CATSRDQGYLFDEKLFF. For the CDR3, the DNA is TGTGCCACCAGCAGAGATCAGGGTTATCTGTTCGATGAAAAACTGTTTTTT. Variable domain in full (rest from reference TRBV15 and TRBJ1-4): DAMVIQNPRYQVTQFGKPVTLSCSQTLNHNVMYWYQQKSSQAPKLLFHYYDKDFNNEADTPDNFQSRRPNTSFCFLDIRSPGLGDTAMYLCATSRDQGYLFDEKLFFGSGTQLSVL.